This entry features one TCR beta chain sequence. This entry is derived from a study of type 1 regulatory T cells. About the research overall: An in vitro protocol generated T-allo10, a Tr1-enriched, alloantigen-specific CD4 T cell product.

TCRdb fed the reads into MiXCR, producing one record per CDR3 protein. In the table there are approximately 97,000 distinct CDR3 sequences, roughly 31% of which are singletons. V shed 2 bases and J shed 4 bases, with 8 bases lying between them. Germline CDR1 reads MNHNS; CDR2 reads SASEGT. This CDR3 spans 13 amino acids. The chain recombines TRBV6-1 with TRBJ1-2; D gene uncertain. Sequenced input: CD4+ T cells, either the whole sample or a sorted fraction (not recorded which). The clonotype comes from a human donor in good health. The CDR3 sequence is CASSEMTFYGYTF. CDR3 in DNA: TGTGCCAGCAGTGAAATGACATTCTATGGCTACACCTTC.